These 14 T cell receptor beta chains came from one sample sequenced in a study of blood T cell repertoires in COVID-19. Clones were read by immunoSEQ multiplex PCR, and TCRdb kept only the in-frame ones, dropping some. This table holds 300,000 to 350,000 clones, roughly 87% found once. Source material: PBMCs or T cells enriched from blood (not recorded which). The origin of the receptors is a woman aged 25-40 years who had recovered from COVID-19.

This chain connects TRBV5-5 to TRBJ2-7; 9 bases are shared with TRBD1. Germline CDR1 SGHKS, CDR2 YYEKEE (reference sequence). V dropped 4 bases and J dropped 5; count of bases not matched to a gene: 10. The CDR3 length is 15 residues. The CDR3 sequence is CASSQSRDRVNEQYF. CDR3 in DNA: TGTGCCAGCAGCCAATCCCGGGACAGGGTCAACGAGCAGTACTTC. Full variable domain (remainder filled in from reference TRBV5-5 and TRBJ2-7): DAGVTQSPTHLIKTRGQQVTLRCSPISGHKSVSWYQQVLGQGPQFIFQYYEKEERGRGNFPDRFSARQFPNYSSELNVNALLLGDSALYLCASSQSRDRVNEQYFGPGTRLTVT.

The chain has TRBV5-1 and TRBJ2-7; D possibly corresponds to TRBD1 (5 bases). V lost 4 bases, J lost 2 bases, and 13 bases lay in between. Per the germline V gene, CDR1 is SGHRS and CDR2 is YFSETQ. The CDR3 extends over 14 amino acids. CDR3 coding DNA: TGCGCCAGCAGCAACCAGGGTCGTGCCTACGAGCAGTACTTC. It encodes CASSNQGRAYEQYF. Drawing the rest from reference TRBV5-1 and TRBJ2-7, the complete variable domain is KAGVTQTPRYLIKTRGQQVTLSCSPISGHRSVSWYQQTPGQGLQFLFEYFSETQRNKGNFPGRFSGRQFSNSRSEMNVSTLELGDSALYLCASSNQGRAYEQYFGPGTRLTVT.

The table lists this clone with a count of one. This chain uses TRBV5-4 with TRBJ2-3; 9 positions agree with TRBD1. CDR1 is SGHNT, CDR2 YYREEE, per germline (reference sequence). This CDR3 has 16 residues. V dropped 4 bases and J dropped 5; count of bases not matched to a gene: 11. As DNA, the CDR3 is TGTGCCAGCAGCGTCAAGCGACAGGGGGTGGGAGATACGCAGTATTTT. It translates to CASSVKRQGVGDTQYF.

This sequence joins TRBV2 and TRBJ2-7; 8 positions agree with TRBD2. The V and J ends lost 6 bases and 5 bases, in that order; junction bases with no gene match: 12. CDR3 size: 15 residues. Per the germline V gene, CDR1 is SNHLY and CDR2 is FYNNEI. CDR3 in amino acids: CASSALRGGGDEQYF. Here the CDR3 DNA reads TGTGCCAGCAGCGCTCTTCGGGGGGGAGGTGACGAGCAGTACTTC.

This chain links TRBV28 with TRBJ1-2; no reliable D call. V was cut by 7 bases and J by 0 bases, with 9 bases left in between. The CDR3 is made up of 13 amino acids. Germline V gene sequence: CDR1 MDHEN, CDR2 SYDVKM. CDR3 amino acids: CASNNVANYGYTF. In DNA, the CDR3 is TGTGCCAGCAATAATGTTGCTAACTATGGCTACACCTTC.

The genes are TRBV2 and TRBJ2-3; D perhaps matches TRBD1 (6 bases). CDR1 SNHLY and CDR2 FYNNEI come from the germline V gene. This CDR3 has 15 amino acids. Trimming pared 1 base from V and 2 bases from J, leaving 10 bases between. As DNA, the CDR3 is TGTGCCAGCAGTGAAGGGGACATCCACACAGATACGCAGTATTTT. Encoded protein: CASSEGDIHTDTQYF.

The chain has TRBV11-3 and TRBJ2-3, with 10 bases that match TRBD2. Germline V gene sequence: CDR1 SGHNT, CDR2 YENEEA. The CDR3 consists of 17 residues. The V and J ends lost 1 base and 4 bases, in that order; junction bases with no gene match: 8. CDR3 coding DNA: TGTGCCAGCAGCTTAGCCAGCGGGGGGGCCGGGGCAGATACGCAGTATTTT. Its translation is CASSLASGGAGADTQYF.

This chain joins TRBV7-2 and TRBJ2-1, with 12 bases matching TRBD1. J gave up 0 bases and V 5 bases, and 8 bases lay outside the gene matches. The germline V gene encodes CDR1 SGHTA and CDR2 FQGNSA. The CDR3 runs to 18 residues. Here the CDR3 DNA reads TGTGCCAGCAGCCCCGGGACAGGGGGCTCCCCCTCCTACAATGAGCAGTTCTTC. The encoded protein is CASSPGTGGSPSYNEQFF.

The rearrangement uses TRBV19 and TRBJ2-5; D may be TRBD2 (7 bases). The germline gives CDR1 LNHDA, CDR2 SQIVND (reference sequence). Trimming pared 8 bases from V and 5 bases from J, leaving 21 bases between. The CDR3 covers 15 residues. The CDR3 spells CASAFLGGPRETQYF. CDR3 nucleotide sequence: TGTGCCAGTGCGTTTTTGGGGGGGCCTCGGGAGACCCAGTACTTC.

The CDR3 sequence: CASTADSNYGYTF. In DNA form, the CDR3 reads TGTGCCAGCACCGCAGACTCTAACTATGGCTACACCTTC. The V call is TRBV28, the J call TRBJ1-2; D is unclear. Trimming left V 7 bases short and J 0 bases short, with 9 bases between. This CDR3 spans 13 amino acids. Germline CDR1 and CDR2: MDHEN and SYDVKM.

The rearrangement uses TRBV3-1 (or the pseudogene TRBV3-2) and TRBJ1-2, with a possible D match to TRBD1 (5 bases). This CDR3 is built from 16 residues. Germline CDR1 LGHDT, CDR2 YNNKEL (reference sequence). Trimming stripped 0 bases from V and 7 bases from J, with 18 bases between. CDR3 residues: CASSQDGVWQGSGYTF. CDR3 coding DNA: TGTGCCAGCAGCCAAGATGGTGTGTGGCAGGGAAGTGGCTACACCTTC.

This chain connects TRBV5-1 to TRBJ2-3; weak D call: TRBD1 (7 bases). The CDR3 has 14 amino acids. V lost 0 bases to trimming and J lost 6 bases, with 11 bases between them. The V gene's germline CDR1 is SGHRS and CDR2 YFSETQ. CDR3 nucleotide sequence: TGCGCCAGCAGCTTGGCCGCAGGGGGGGATACGCAGTATTTT. This gives the protein CASSLAAGGDTQYF.

The chain carries TRBV12-5 and TRBJ2-3; possibly TRBD2 for D (6 bases). The germline gives CDR1 LGHNT, CDR2 FRNRAP. This CDR3 has 14 residues. V was shortened by 6 bases and J by 2 bases, with 12 bases between the two germline ends. CDR3 DNA sequence: TGTGCTAGTGGAGTGGCGGGACTCACAGATACGCAGTATTTT. This gives the protein CASGVAGLTDTQYF.

The genes are TRBV9 and TRBJ1-6, with 9 bases that match TRBD1. The CDR3 length is 13 residues. Germline CDR1 reads SGDLS; CDR2 reads YYNGEE. V lost 4 bases to trimming and J lost 14 bases; unmatched junction nucleotides: 7. The CDR3 DNA is TGTGCCAGCAGCCCGGACAGGGGAATGGCCCTCCACTTT. Translated, it gives CASSPDRGMALHF.